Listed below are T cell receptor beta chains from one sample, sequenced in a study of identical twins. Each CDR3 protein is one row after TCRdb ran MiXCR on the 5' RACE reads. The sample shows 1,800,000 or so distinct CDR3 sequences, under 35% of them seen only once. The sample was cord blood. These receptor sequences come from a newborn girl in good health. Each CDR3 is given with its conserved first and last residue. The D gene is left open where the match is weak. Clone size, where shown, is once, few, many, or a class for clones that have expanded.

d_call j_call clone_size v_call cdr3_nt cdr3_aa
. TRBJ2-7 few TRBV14 TGTGCCAGCAGCCAAGACGCCTCCCCGCGTTACGAGCAGTACTTC CASSQDASPRYEQYF
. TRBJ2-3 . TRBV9 TGTGCCAGCAGCCCCGCAGGGGATACCTTCACAGATACGCAGTATTTT CASSPAGDTFTDTQYF
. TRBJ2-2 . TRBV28 TGTGCCAGCAGCCCGACTTTTGGGGGCAAGACCGGGGAGCTGTTTTTT CASSPTFGGKTGELFF
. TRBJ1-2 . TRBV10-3 TGTGCCATCAGTGATGGGTCGGCCTATGGCTACACCTTC CAISDGSAYGYTF
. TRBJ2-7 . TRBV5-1 TGCGCCGGCAGCTTGGGCAGGTACGAGCAGTACTTC CAGSLGRYEQYF
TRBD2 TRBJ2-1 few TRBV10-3 TGTGCCATCAATCGACTAGCGGGAGGCCACAATGAGCAGTTCTTC CAINRLAGGHNEQFF
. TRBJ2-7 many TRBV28 TGTGCCAGCAAATTTAGTCCCCGGAGCCACTCCTACGAGCAGTACTTC CASKFSPRSHSYEQYF
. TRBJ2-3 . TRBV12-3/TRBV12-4 TGTGCCAGCAGTTTTTTGGGGGGAGATGCGCAGTATTTT CASSFLGGDAQYF
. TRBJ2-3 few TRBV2 TGTGCCAGCAGTGCAGGGGATCGCACAGATACGCAGTATTTT CASSAGDRTDTQYF
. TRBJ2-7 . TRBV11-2 TGTGCCAGCAGCTCAGGGGTGGGGATCCACGAGCAGTACTTC CASSSGVGIHEQYF
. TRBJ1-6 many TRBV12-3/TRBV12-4 TGTGCCAGCAGTGACCGGGCCAATAATTCACCCCTCCACTTT CASSDRANNSPLHF
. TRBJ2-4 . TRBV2 TGTGCCAGCAGTCGGGAAGGGGGGGGGCTAGCCAAAAACATTCAGTACTTC CASSREGGGLAKNIQYF
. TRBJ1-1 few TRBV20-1 TGCAGTTCTCATCGTGGCGGTGCTGAAGCTTTCTTT CSSHRGGAEAFF
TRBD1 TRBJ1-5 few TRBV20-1 TGCAGTGCTAAGACAGGGGGGAATCAGCCCCAGCATTTT CSAKTGGNQPQHF
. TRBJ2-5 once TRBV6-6 TGTGCCAGCACCCAACTAATAGTTTCGGGAAGCCAAGAGACCCAGTACTTC CASTQLIVSGSQETQYF
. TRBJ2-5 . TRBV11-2 TGTGCCAGCAGCTCCGTAGATAGTGAGCAGTACTTC CASSSVDSEQYF
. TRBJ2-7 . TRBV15 TGTGCCACCAGCAGTGGTCCCGGGCCGTTCTACGAGCAGTACTTC CATSSGPGPFYEQYF
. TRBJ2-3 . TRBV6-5 TGTGCCAGCAGTTACGATCGGGCAGATACGCAGTATTTT CASSYDRADTQYF
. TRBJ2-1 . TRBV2 TGTGCCAGCAGTGATCTGGGGCGGATCAATGAGCTGTTCTTC CASSDLGRINELFF
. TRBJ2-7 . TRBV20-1 TGCTGTGGGCAGTCGGCCTACGAGCAGTACTTC CCGQSAYEQYF
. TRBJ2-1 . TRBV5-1 TGCGCCAGCAGCTTGTTGAGGGGGACTTACCTTTACAATGAGCAGTTCTTC CASSLLRGTYLYNEQFF
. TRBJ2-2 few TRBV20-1 TGCAGTGCTGTCCGGGGGACCAACACCGGGGAGCTGTTTTTT CSAVRGTNTGELFF
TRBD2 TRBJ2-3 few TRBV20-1 TGCAGTGCTAGATCCGGGGGGGCCGCAGATACGCAGTATTTT CSARSGGAADTQYF
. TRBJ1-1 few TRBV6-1 TGTGCCAGCAGGGCAGGGGTGGGCACTGAAGCTTTCTTT CASRAGVGTEAFF
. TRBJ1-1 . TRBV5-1 TGCGCCAGCAGCTTGGCGGTGTGGGGGCAGGACACTGAAGCTTTCTTT CASSLAVWGQDTEAFF
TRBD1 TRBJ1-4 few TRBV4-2 TGTGCCAGCAGCCAAGATCAGGGGGCTAATGAAAAACTGTTTTTT CASSQDQGANEKLFF
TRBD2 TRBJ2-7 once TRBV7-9 TGTGCCAGCAGCAAGGGGACTAGCTCCTACAATGAGCAGTACTTC CASSKGTSSYNEQYF
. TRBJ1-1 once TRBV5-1 TGCGCCAGCAGCTTGGGGGAACTCACTGAAGCTTTCTTT CASSLGELTEAFF
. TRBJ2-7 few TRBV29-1 TGCAGCGTGCGGGGCGGAGAGGGCTACGAGCAGTACTTC CSVRGGEGYEQYF
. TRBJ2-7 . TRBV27 TGTGCCAGCAGTTATCAGGGGGGTAGCTCCTACGAGCAGTACTTC CASSYQGGSSYEQYF
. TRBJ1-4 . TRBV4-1 TGCGCCAGCAGCCAAGTCGCTCCCGGAGGAGAAAAACTGTTTTTT CASSQVAPGGEKLFF
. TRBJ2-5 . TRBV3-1 TGTGCCAGCAGCCAGATGGCCGCGTTTTCGGAGACCCAGTACTTC CASSQMAAFSETQYF
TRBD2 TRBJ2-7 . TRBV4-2 TGTGCCAGCAGCCCATCCTGGGGACTAGCGCGACTTGTTACCTACGAGCAGTACTTC CASSPSWGLARLVTYEQYF
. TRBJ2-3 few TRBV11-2 TGTGCCAGCAGCTTAGGGCGGGGTTTTAGGGGCACAGATACGCAGTATTTT CASSLGRGFRGTDTQYF
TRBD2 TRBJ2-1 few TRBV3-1 TGTGCCAGCAGCCAAGATACACTAGCGGCCTACAATGAGCAGTTCTTC CASSQDTLAAYNEQFF
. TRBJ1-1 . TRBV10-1 TGCGCCAGCAGTGAGTACGCGACAGGGAACACTGAAGCTTTCTTT CASSEYATGNTEAFF
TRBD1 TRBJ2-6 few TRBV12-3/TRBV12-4 TGTGCCAGCAGTTGGTCAAGGGGGCAAGGTGGGGCCAACGTCCTGACTTTC CASSWSRGQGGANVLTF
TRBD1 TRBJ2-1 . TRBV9 TGTGCCAGCAGCGCGGGACAGGACTTCAATGAGCAGTTCTTC CASSAGQDFNEQFF
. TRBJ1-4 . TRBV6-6 TGTGCCAGCACTCACGGCGGCAAGGCTAATGAAAAACTGTTTTTT CASTHGGKANEKLFF
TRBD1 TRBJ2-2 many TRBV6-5 TGTGCCAGCAGTGACAGGGACACCGGGGAGCTGTTTTTT CASSDRDTGELFF
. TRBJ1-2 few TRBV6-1 TGTGCCAGCAGTGAAGCGAGAAACTATGGCACCTTC CASSEARNYGTF
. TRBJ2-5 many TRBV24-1 TGTGCCACCAGTGATTTGTCCGGACAACAAGAGACCCAGTACTTC CATSDLSGQQETQYF
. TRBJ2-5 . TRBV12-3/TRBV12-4 TGTGCCAGCAGTTTAGCGTCGGAAGGGGTGGAGACCCAGTACTTC CASSLASEGVETQYF
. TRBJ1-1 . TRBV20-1 TGCAGTGCTAACCGGGGGTCCTCGAACACTGAAGCTTTCTTT CSANRGSSNTEAFF
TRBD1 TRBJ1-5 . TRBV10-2 TGCGCCAGCAGTACACAGGGGGCTGGACAGCCCCAGCATTTT CASSTQGAGQPQHF
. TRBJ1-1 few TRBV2 TGTGCCAAACAAGGGGCCATGAACACTGAAGCTTTCTTT CAKQGAMNTEAFF
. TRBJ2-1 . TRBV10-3 TGTGCCATCGGTGAAGCGGCCTCGGAGCAGTTCTTC CAIGEAASEQFF
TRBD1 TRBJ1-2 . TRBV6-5 TGTGCCAGCAGTTATTCATTGACAGGGACCTATGGCTACACCTTC CASSYSLTGTYGYTF